This T cell receptor beta chain was observed in a study of Graves' ophthalmopathy and Graves' hyperthyroidism. Study findings and constraints: Built on 13 signatures, a model told ophthalmopathy apart from stable hyperthyroidism with approximately 88% sensitivity and around 80% specificity.

Between the trimmed V and J ends, which lost 2 bases and 3 bases, there was a span of 8 bases. CDR3 length: 14 amino acids. From fresh peripheral blood, 10 ml in volume, the PBMCs were obtained. This clonotype has a handful of counts. What it recognizes is unknown. The authors amplified TCR beta CDR3 regions, and they did so from RNA transcripts for repertoire sequencing. Amplification began with first-round RT-PCR using HTBI primers, then second-round multiplex PCR was performed. One entry per CDR3 protein results from TCRdb running MiXCR on the multiplex PCR reads. The data contain a few hundred thousand distinct CDR3 sequences, approximately 15% of them singletons.

The sample was peripheral blood. The sequence came from a woman aged 18-29 years with stable Graves' hyperthyroidism. J is TRBJ1-5 and V is TRBV12-3 or TRBV12-4; D ambiguous. In DNA, the CDR3 is TGTGCCAGCAGTTTAAGGGCCAACAATCAGCCCCAGCATTTT. Translated: CASSLRANNQPQHF.